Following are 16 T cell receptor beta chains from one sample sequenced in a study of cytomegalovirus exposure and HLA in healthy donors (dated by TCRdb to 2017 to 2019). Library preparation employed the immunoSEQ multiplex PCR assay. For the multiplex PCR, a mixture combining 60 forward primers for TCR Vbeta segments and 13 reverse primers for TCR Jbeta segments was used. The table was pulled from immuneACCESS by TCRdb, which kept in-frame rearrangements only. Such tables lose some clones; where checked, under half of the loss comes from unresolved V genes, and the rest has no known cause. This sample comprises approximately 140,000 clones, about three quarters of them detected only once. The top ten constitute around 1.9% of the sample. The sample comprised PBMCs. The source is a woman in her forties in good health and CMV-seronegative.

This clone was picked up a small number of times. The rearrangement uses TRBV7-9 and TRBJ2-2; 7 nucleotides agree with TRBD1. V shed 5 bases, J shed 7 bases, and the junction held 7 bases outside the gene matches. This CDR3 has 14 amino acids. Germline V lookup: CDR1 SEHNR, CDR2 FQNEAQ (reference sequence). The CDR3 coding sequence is TGTGCCAGCAGCCGGCAGGGGGATGGCGGGGAGCTGTTTTTT. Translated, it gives CASSRQGDGGELFF.

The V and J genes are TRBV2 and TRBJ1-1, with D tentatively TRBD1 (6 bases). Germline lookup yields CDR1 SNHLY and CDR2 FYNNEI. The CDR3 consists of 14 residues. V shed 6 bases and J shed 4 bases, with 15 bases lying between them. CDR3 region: CASSGPGAGTEAFF. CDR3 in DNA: TGTGCCAGCAGCGGTCCAGGGGCCGGCACTGAAGCTTTCTTT.

The chain's CDR3 is CASQRQITLVNTEAFF. As DNA, the CDR3 is TGTGCCTCACAGCGACAGATCACATTGGTGAACACTGAAGCTTTCTTT. The V gene is TRBV30, the J gene TRBJ1-1; D is perhaps TRBD1 (5 bases). V was cut by 7 bases and J by 0 bases, with 21 bases left in between. CDR3 length: 16 amino acids. Germline V CDR1 and CDR2: GTSNPN, SVGIG (reference sequence).

CDR3 amino acids: CASSLGDRSYEQYF. The CDR3 DNA is TGTGCCAGCAGCTTGGGGGACAGATCCTACGAGCAGTACTTC. The V call is TRBV5-4, the J call TRBJ2-5, with 7 bases fitting TRBD1. Judging by the DNA end, TRBJ2-7 fits better; the J call may be wrong. CDR1 is SGHNT, CDR2 YYREEE, per germline (reference sequence). CDR3 length equals 14 residues.

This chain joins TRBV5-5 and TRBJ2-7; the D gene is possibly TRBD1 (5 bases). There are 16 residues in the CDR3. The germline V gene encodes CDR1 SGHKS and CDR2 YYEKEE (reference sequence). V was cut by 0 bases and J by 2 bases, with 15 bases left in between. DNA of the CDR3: TGTGCCAGCAGCTTGGTCGCAGGGCAAGGAACCTACGAGCAGTACTTC. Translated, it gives CASSLVAGQGTYEQYF. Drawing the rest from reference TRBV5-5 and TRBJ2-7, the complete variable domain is DAGVTQSPTHLIKTRGQQVTLRCSPISGHKSVSWYQQVLGQGPQFIFQYYEKEERGRGNFPDRFSARQFPNYSSELNVNALLLGDSALYLCASSLVAGQGTYEQYFGPGTRLTVT.

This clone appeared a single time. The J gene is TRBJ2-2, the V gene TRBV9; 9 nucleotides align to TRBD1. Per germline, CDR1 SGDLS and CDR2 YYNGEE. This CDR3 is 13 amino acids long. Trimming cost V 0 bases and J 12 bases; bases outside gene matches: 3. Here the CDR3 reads CASSVENRGQLFF. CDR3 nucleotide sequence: TGTGCCAGCAGCGTAGAGAACAGGGGGCAGCTGTTTTTT.

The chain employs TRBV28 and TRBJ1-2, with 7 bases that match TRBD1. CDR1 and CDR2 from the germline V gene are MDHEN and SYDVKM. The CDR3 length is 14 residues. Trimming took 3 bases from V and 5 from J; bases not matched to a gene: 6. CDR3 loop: CASSLEQGNYGYTF. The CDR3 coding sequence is TGTGCCAGCAGTTTGGAACAGGGGAATTATGGCTACACCTTC.

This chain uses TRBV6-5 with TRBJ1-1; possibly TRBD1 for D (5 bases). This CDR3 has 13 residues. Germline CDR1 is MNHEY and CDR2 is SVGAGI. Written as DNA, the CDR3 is TGTGTCACCGGGGGTGAGAGGGGCACTGAAGCTTTCTTT. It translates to CVTGGERGTEAFF.

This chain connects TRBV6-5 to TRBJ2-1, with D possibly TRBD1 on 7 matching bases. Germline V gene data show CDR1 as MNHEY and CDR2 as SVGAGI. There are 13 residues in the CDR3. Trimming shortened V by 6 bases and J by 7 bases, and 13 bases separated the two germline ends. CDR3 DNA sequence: TGTGCCAGCAGGTCGACAGGGAGGAATGAGCAGTTCTTC. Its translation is CASRSTGRNEQFF.

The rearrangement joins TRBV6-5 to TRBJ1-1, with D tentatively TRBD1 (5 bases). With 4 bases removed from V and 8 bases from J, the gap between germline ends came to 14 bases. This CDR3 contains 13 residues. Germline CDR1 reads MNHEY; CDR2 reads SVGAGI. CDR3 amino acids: CASSFQWGDEAFF. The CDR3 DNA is TGTGCCAGCAGTTTTCAATGGGGGGACGAAGCTTTCTTT.

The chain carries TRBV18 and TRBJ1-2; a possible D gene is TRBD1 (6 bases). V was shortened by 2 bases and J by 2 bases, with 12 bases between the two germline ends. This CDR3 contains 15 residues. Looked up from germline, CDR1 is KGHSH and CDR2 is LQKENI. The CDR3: CASSPDRLNNYGYTF. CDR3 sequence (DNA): TGTGCCAGCTCACCAGACAGGCTGAACAACTATGGCTACACCTTC.

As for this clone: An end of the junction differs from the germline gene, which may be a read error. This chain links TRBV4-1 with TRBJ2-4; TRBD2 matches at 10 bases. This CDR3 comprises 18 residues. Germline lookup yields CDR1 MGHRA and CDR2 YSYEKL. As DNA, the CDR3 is TGCGCCAGCAGCCAAGACCAAGTAGCGGGAGGTCCCAAAAACAGTCAGTACTTC. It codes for CASSQDQVAGGPKNSQYF.

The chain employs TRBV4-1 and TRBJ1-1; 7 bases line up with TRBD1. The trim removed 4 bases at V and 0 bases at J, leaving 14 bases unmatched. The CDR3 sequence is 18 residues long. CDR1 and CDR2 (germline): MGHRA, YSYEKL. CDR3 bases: TGCGCCAGCAGCCTCTTTATCCGGGACAGACCTTTGAACACTGAAGCTTTCTTT. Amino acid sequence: CASSLFIRDRPLNTEAFF.

The CDR3 loop reads CASTKGVSYSNQPQHF. The CDR3 coding sequence is TGTGCCAGCACCAAAGGGGTATCGTATAGCAATCAGCCCCAGCATTTT. The chain couples TRBV11-2 to TRBJ1-5; weak D call: TRBD1 (5 bases). The CDR3 runs 16 residues. V was pared by 7 bases and J by 0 bases, with 16 bases between. Germline V gives CDR1 SGHAT, CDR2 FQNNGV.

This chain's CDR3 is CASSLGGSDLAGLSYNEQFF. The CDR3 nucleotides read TGTGCCAGCAGTTTAGGGGGGTCGGATTTAGCGGGACTTTCCTACAATGAGCAGTTCTTC. The V call is TRBV28, the J call TRBJ2-1; 8 nucleotides match TRBD2. The CDR3 consists of 20 residues. Germline V gene data show CDR1 as MDHEN and CDR2 as SYDVKM. Trimming at V came to 2 bases and at J to 1 base, leaving 16 bases not matched to a gene.

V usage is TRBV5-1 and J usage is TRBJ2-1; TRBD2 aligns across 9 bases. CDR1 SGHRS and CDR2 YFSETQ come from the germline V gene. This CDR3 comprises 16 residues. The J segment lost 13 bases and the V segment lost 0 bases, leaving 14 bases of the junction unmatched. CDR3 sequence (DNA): TGCGCCAGCAGCTTGGGGGGCGGGGGTAGCGGGGGCCGCCAGTTCTTC. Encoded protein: CASSLGGGGSGGRQFF. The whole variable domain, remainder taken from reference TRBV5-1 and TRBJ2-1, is KAGVTQTPRYLIKTRGQQVTLSCSPISGHRSVSWYQQTPGQGLQFLFEYFSETQRNKGNFPGRFSGRQFSNSRSEMNVSTLELGDSALYLCASSLGGGGSGGRQFFGPGTRLTVL.